A selection of T cell receptor beta chains follows, all from one sample in a study of Graves' ophthalmopathy and Graves' hyperthyroidism. TCRdb ran MiXCR on the multiplex PCR reads and lists one entry per CDR3 protein. Of roughly 170,000 distinct CDR3 sequences in the sample, about two fifths were seen once. The source material was peripheral blood. Every receptor here comes from a man in his thirties or forties with Graves' ophthalmopathy. The CDR3 runs from the conserved cysteine through the conserved F or W. The D gene is left open where the match is weak. Size is stated for part of the rows, as once, few or many counts, or as a class when the clone is expanded.

size	V	J	D	CDR3	DNA
many	TRBV12-3/TRBV12-4	TRBJ2-1	TRBD2	CASKRLASYNEQFF	TGTGCCAGCAAGAGACTAGCGTCCTACAATGAGCAGTTCTTC
many	TRBV12-3/TRBV12-4	TRBJ2-2	-	CASSLSLRVTGELFF	TGTGCCAGCAGTTTATCACTCCGGGTCACCGGGGAGCTGTTTTTT
many	TRBV6-5	TRBJ2-7	-	CASSSTGYEQYF	TGTGCCAGCAGTTCGACCGGCTACGAGCAGTACTTC
-	TRBV28	TRBJ1-5	-	CASRKGMGQPQHF	TGTGCCAGCCGCAAAGGGATGGGACAGCCCCAGCATTTT
-	TRBV6-2/TRBV6-3	TRBJ1-2	-	CASSYGTAFYGYTF	TGTGCCAGCAGTTACGGGACGGCTTTCTATGGCTACACCTTC
few	TRBV7-2	TRBJ2-5	TRBD2	CASSLVSGGGETQYF	TGTGCCAGCAGCTTAGTGAGCGGGGGAGGAGAGACCCAGTACTTC
once	TRBV28	TRBJ1-1	-	CASSFGNEFGAFF	TGTGCCAGCAGTTTCGGGAATGAGTTTGGGGCTTTCTTT
many	TRBV19	TRBJ1-6	-	CASSPEGTRGSPLHF	TGTGCCAGTAGTCCCGAGGGCACCCGGGGCTCACCCCTCCACTTT
many	TRBV20-1	TRBJ1-1	-	CSARGDGEAFF	TGCAGTGCTAGAGGGGACGGTGAAGCTTTCTTT
-	TRBV12-3/TRBV12-4	TRBJ1-5	-	CASRNSVNQPQHF	TGTGCCAGCAGGAACAGCGTCAATCAGCCCCAGCATTTT
-	TRBV12-5	TRBJ1-2	-	CASAGEIPYGYTF	TGTGCTAGTGCAGGGGAGATACCCTATGGCTACACCTTC
many	TRBV12-3/TRBV12-4	TRBJ1-6	TRBD1	CASTGRRDRGNSPLHF	TGTGCCAGCACAGGAAGACGGGACAGGGGCAATTCACCCCTCCACTTT
-	TRBV6-1	TRBJ1-5	-	CASSEASARAQHF	TGTGCCAGCAGTGAAGCGTCTGCCCGCGCCCAGCATTTT
-	TRBV30	TRBJ1-5	TRBD1	CAWSVGDRGNQPQHF	TGTGCCTGGAGTGTCGGCGACAGGGGCAATCAGCCCCAGCATTTT
-	TRBV7-3	TRBJ1-3	-	CASSLQPSGNTIYF	TGTGCCAGCAGCTTACAACCCTCTGGAAACACCATATATTTT
-	TRBV12-3/TRBV12-4	TRBJ1-2	-	CASFIGHYGYTF	TGTGCCAGCTTCATAGGGCATTATGGCTACACCTTC
-	TRBV7-8	TRBJ1-1	-	CASSLVQGLGTEAFF	TGTGCCAGCAGCTTAGTCCAGGGATTGGGCACTGAAGCTTTCTTT
many	TRBV19	TRBJ1-5	-	CASSAAHSNQPQHF	TGTGCCAGTTCGGCGGCACACTCCAATCAGCCCCAGCATTTT
-	TRBV6-1	TRBJ1-1	-	CASRSGPMNTEAFF	TGTGCCAGCAGGTCAGGACCGATGAACACTGAAGCTTTCTTT
-	TRBV6-2/TRBV6-3	TRBJ1-2	TRBD1	CASSYSVGTGSYGYTF	TGTGCCAGCAGTTACTCGGTGGGGACAGGGAGCTATGGCTACACCTTC
-	TRBV12-3/TRBV12-4	TRBJ1-2	-	CASSFMEGWNYGYTF	TGTGCCAGCAGTTTTATGGAGGGATGGAACTATGGCTACACCTTC
-	TRBV19	TRBJ1-2	-	CASSISRWGQDPSNYGYTF	TGTGCCAGTAGTATCTCCAGGTGGGGGCAGGACCCCTCTAACTATGGCTACACCTTC
many	TRBV28	TRBJ2-7	-	CASTRKTGEIPYEQYF	TGTGCCAGCACTCGTAAGACAGGCGAAATTCCCTACGAGCAGTACTTC
many	TRBV12-3/TRBV12-4	TRBJ2-2	-	CASSLDLLTYGELFF	TGTGCCAGCAGTTTAGATCTCCTTACTTACGGGGAGCTGTTTTTT
-	TRBV4-2	TRBJ1-5	-	CASSQEAAWPQHF	TGTGCCAGCAGCCAAGAGGCGGCGTGGCCCCAGCATTTT
many	TRBV7-9	TRBJ2-7	-	CASSAEGSYEQYF	TGTGCCAGCTCCGCGGAGGGCTCCTACGAGCAGTACTTC
many	TRBV12-3/TRBV12-4	TRBJ2-5	-	CASSPFTRGPETQYF	TGTGCCAGCAGCCCTTTCACTAGAGGACCAGAGACCCAGTACTTC
-	TRBV12-5	TRBJ1-1	-	CASGLGSNTEAFF	TGTGCTAGTGGTTTGGGCAGCAACACTGAAGCTTTCTTT
-	TRBV12-3/TRBV12-4	TRBJ1-5	-	CASSRGGGQLNQHF	TGTGCCAGCAGCCGGGGGGGAGGACAGCTCAACCAGCATTTT
few	TRBV12-3/TRBV12-4	TRBJ1-1	-	CASSLGILNTEAFF	TGTGCCAGCAGTTTAGGAATTCTGAACACTGAAGCTTTCTTT
many	TRBV6-2/TRBV6-3	TRBJ1-5	-	CASSYSRTVYSNQPQHF	TGTGCCAGCAGTTACTCCCGGACAGTCTATAGCAATCAGCCCCAGCATTTT
-	TRBV7-2	TRBJ2-2	-	CASTRGPQTGELFF	TGTGCCAGCACCCGGGGACCACAAACCGGGGAGCTGTTTTTT
many	TRBV5-1	TRBJ2-6	-	CASSTHSESGANVLTF	TGCGCCAGCAGCACCCATTCGGAGTCTGGGGCCAACGTCCTGACTTTC
-	TRBV20-1	TRBJ2-7	-	CSAPSREQYF	TGCAGTGCTCCCTCTAGGGAGCAGTACTTC
-	TRBV29-1	TRBJ2-4	-	CSVERPERNIQYF	TGCAGCGTTGAACGTCCAGAGAGAAACATTCAGTACTTC
many	TRBV6-2/TRBV6-3	TRBJ2-7	-	CASSFRQGLPNYEQYF	TGTGCCAGCAGTTTCCGGCAGGGTCTCCCTAACTACGAGCAGTACTTC
many	TRBV15	TRBJ2-7	TRBD1	CATSRDRFSYEQYF	TGTGCCACCAGCAGGGACAGGTTTTCCTACGAGCAGTACTTC
-	TRBV7-3	TRBJ1-1	-	CASSQNIGTEAFF	TGTGCCAGCAGCCAGAACATCGGCACTGAAGCTTTCTTT
many	TRBV20-1	TRBJ2-7	-	CSASRTQPPYEQYF	TGCAGTGCTTCTCGGACCCAGCCACCCTACGAGCAGTACTTC
-	TRBV6-1	TRBJ2-7	-	CASSPSGGPKDYEQYF	TGTGCCAGCAGCCCCTCAGGGGGGCCCAAGGACTACGAGCAGTACTTC
many	TRBV7-2	TRBJ1-6	-	CASSLGSMNNSPLHF	TGTGCCAGCAGCTTAGGGAGTATGAATAATTCACCCCTCCACTTT
many	TRBV11-1	TRBJ2-2	-	CASSTMDPGTPNTGELFF	TGTGCCAGCAGCACCATGGACCCCGGGACTCCGAACACCGGGGAGCTGTTTTTT